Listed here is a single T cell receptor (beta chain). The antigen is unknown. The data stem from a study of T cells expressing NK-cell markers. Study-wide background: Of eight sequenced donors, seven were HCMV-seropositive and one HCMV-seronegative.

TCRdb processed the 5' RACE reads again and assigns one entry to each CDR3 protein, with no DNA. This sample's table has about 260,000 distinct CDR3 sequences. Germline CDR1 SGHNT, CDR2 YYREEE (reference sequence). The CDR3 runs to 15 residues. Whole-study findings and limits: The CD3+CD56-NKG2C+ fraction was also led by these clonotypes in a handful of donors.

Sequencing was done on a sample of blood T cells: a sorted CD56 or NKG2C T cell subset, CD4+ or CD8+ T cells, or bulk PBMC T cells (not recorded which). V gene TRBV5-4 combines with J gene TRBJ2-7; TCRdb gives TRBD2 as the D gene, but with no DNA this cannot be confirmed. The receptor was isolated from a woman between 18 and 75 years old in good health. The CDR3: CASSSPGTSGYEQYF.